A selection of T cell receptor beta chains follows, all from one sample in a study of cytomegalovirus exposure and HLA in healthy donors. The assay was immunoSEQ multiplex PCR, and TCRdb's table has in-frame clones only and misses some. Found here are under 200,000 clones; the top ten clones hold about 0.8%. Specimen: PBMCs. The source is a young woman in good health and CMV-seropositive. Both conserved end residues are part of each CDR3. Fields, in order: V gene, D gene, J gene, CDR3 protein, CDR3 DNA. D genes are given only for firm matches.

v_gene: TRBV19
d_gene: TRBD1
j_gene: TRBJ1-2
CDR3aa: CASSRGQGVYGYTF
CDR3nt: TGTGCCAGTAGTAGGGGACAGGGAGTCTATGGCTACACCTTC

v_gene: TRBV7-2
d_gene: .
j_gene: TRBJ2-7
CDR3aa: CASSFDNEQYF
CDR3nt: TGTGCCAGCAGCTTCGACAACGAGCAGTACTTC

v_gene: TRBV10-3
d_gene: TRBD1
j_gene: TRBJ1-4
CDR3aa: CAIRGGTDEKLFF
CDR3nt: TGTGCCATCCGGGGTGGGACAGATGAAAAACTGTTTTTT

v_gene: TRBV19
d_gene: TRBD1
j_gene: TRBJ1-1
CDR3aa: CASSTDRDTEAFF
CDR3nt: TGTGCCAGTAGTACAGACAGGGACACTGAAGCTTTCTTT

v_gene: TRBV5-1
d_gene: .
j_gene: TRBJ1-1
CDR3aa: CASKPLTGTEAFF
CDR3nt: TGCGCCAGCAAACCATTGACAGGTACTGAAGCTTTCTTT

v_gene: TRBV9
d_gene: .
j_gene: TRBJ2-1
CDR3aa: CASSVGLGTNEQFF
CDR3nt: TGTGCCAGCAGCGTAGGATTGGGGACAAATGAGCAGTTCTTC

v_gene: TRBV9
d_gene: .
j_gene: TRBJ2-7
CDR3aa: CASSAYPSAEQYF
CDR3nt: TGTGCCAGCAGCGCCTATCCTAGCGCCGAGCAGTACTTC

v_gene: TRBV5-4
d_gene: .
j_gene: TRBJ2-3
CDR3aa: CASSTRLADTQYF
CDR3nt: TGTGCCAGCAGCACCAGGCTCGCAGATACGCAGTATTTT

v_gene: TRBV7-6
d_gene: TRBD2
j_gene: TRBJ2-3
CDR3aa: CASSFGGASTDTQYF
CDR3nt: TGTGCCAGCAGCTTCGGGGGGGCTAGCACAGATACGCAGTATTTT

v_gene: TRBV6-1
d_gene: .
j_gene: TRBJ2-7
CDR3aa: CASLKPSYEQYF
CDR3nt: TGTGCCAGCCTTAAGCCCTCCTACGAGCAGTACTTC

v_gene: TRBV5-1
d_gene: .
j_gene: TRBJ2-7
CDR3aa: CASSFGRMTYEQYF
CDR3nt: TGCGCCAGCAGCTTCGGCAGGATGACCTACGAGCAGTACTTC

v_gene: TRBV4-1
d_gene: TRBD2
j_gene: TRBJ2-1
CDR3aa: CASSQDPPWASGTSSYNEQFF
CDR3nt: TGCGCCAGCAGCCAAGATCCCCCTTGGGCTAGCGGGACCAGCTCCTACAATGAGCAGTTCTTC

v_gene: TRBV6-4
d_gene: .
j_gene: TRBJ2-1
CDR3aa: CASSDSGPSYNEQFF
CDR3nt: TGTGCCAGCAGTGACAGCGGGCCTTCCTACAATGAGCAGTTCTTC

v_gene: TRBV7-9
d_gene: .
j_gene: TRBJ1-6
CDR3aa: CASSPQGISWGNSPLHF
CDR3nt: TGTGCCAGCAGCCCCCAGGGCATCTCTTGGGGCAATTCACCCCTCCACTTT

v_gene: TRBV5-5
d_gene: TRBD2
j_gene: TRBJ2-7
CDR3aa: CASSWGGRYYYEQYF
CDR3nt: TGTGCCAGCAGCTGGGGAGGGCGGTACTACTACGAGCAGTACTTC

v_gene: TRBV5-4
d_gene: .
j_gene: TRBJ2-5
CDR3aa: CASSPTGQETQYF
CDR3nt: TGTGCCAGCAGCCCGACAGGTCAAGAGACCCAGTACTTC

v_gene: TRBV4-2
d_gene: TRBD2
j_gene: TRBJ2-1
CDR3aa: CASSQGLAGVNEQFF
CDR3nt: TGTGCCAGCAGCCAAGGACTAGCGGGAGTCAATGAGCAGTTCTTC

v_gene: TRBV6-8
d_gene: TRBD1
j_gene: TRBJ1-4
CDR3aa: CASFARGRWEKLFF
CDR3nt: TGTGCCAGCTTCGCCAGGGGGCGATGGGAAAAACTGTTTTTT

v_gene: TRBV5-4
d_gene: .
j_gene: TRBJ1-2
CDR3aa: CASSSMVKEGGYTF
CDR3nt: TGTGCCAGCAGCTCGATGGTGAAGGAGGGTGGCTACACCTTC

v_gene: TRBV5-4
d_gene: TRBD1
j_gene: TRBJ1-4
CDR3aa: CASSPIYRDRYATNEKLFF
CDR3nt: TGTGCCAGCAGCCCTATTTACCGGGACAGGTACGCAACTAATGAAAAACTGTTTTTT

v_gene: TRBV30
d_gene: .
j_gene: TRBJ2-1
CDR3aa: CAWSPRVSRYNEQFF
CDR3nt: TGTGCCTGGAGTCCTCGGGTTAGTCGCTACAATGAGCAGTTCTTC

v_gene: TRBV19
d_gene: TRBD1
j_gene: TRBJ1-1
CDR3aa: CASSGDRGRGVNTEAFF
CDR3nt: TGTGCCAGTTCGGGGGACAGGGGGCGAGGGGTGAACACTGAAGCTTTCTTT

v_gene: TRBV30
d_gene: TRBD1
j_gene: TRBJ1-1
CDR3aa: CAWSGTRDRGRTEAFF
CDR3nt: TGTGCCTGGAGTGGAACCCGGGACAGGGGGCGGACTGAAGCTTTCTTT

v_gene: TRBV7-9
d_gene: TRBD2
j_gene: TRBJ2-2
CDR3aa: CASGGTRGNTGELFF
CDR3nt: TGTGCCAGCGGAGGGACTAGGGGGAACACCGGGGAGCTGTTTTTT

v_gene: TRBV4-3
d_gene: TRBD1
j_gene: TRBJ1-2
CDR3aa: CASSQDHMDRGNGYTF
CDR3nt: TGCGCCAGCAGCCAAGATCACATGGACAGGGGGAATGGCTACACCTTC

v_gene: TRBV5-8
d_gene: .
j_gene: TRBJ1-5
CDR3aa: CASSLVVAGGNQPQHF
CDR3nt: TGTGCCAGCAGCTTGGTAGTTGCGGGGGGCAATCAGCCCCAGCATTTT

v_gene: TRBV5-5
d_gene: .
j_gene: TRBJ1-5
CDR3aa: CASSPVPTSSNQPQHF
CDR3nt: TGTGCCAGCAGTCCTGTCCCTACCTCTAGCAATCAGCCCCAGCATTTT

v_gene: TRBV9
d_gene: .
j_gene: TRBJ1-5
CDR3aa: CASSSGQPQHF
CDR3nt: TGTGCCAGCAGCTCAGGACAGCCCCAGCATTTT

v_gene: TRBV7-9
d_gene: TRBD1
j_gene: TRBJ2-1
CDR3aa: CASMRTGTYNEQFF
CDR3nt: TGTGCCAGCATGCGGACAGGGACCTACAATGAGCAGTTCTTC

v_gene: TRBV18
d_gene: TRBD1
j_gene: TRBJ1-5
CDR3aa: CASSPVQTGGPVYSNQPQHF
CDR3nt: TGTGCCAGCTCACCAGTCCAGACAGGGGGCCCCGTATATAGCAATCAGCCCCAGCATTTT

v_gene: TRBV6-5
d_gene: TRBD1
j_gene: TRBJ1-4
CDR3aa: CASKQGWKDEKLFF
CDR3nt: TGTGCCAGCAAACAGGGGTGGAAGGACGAAAAACTGTTTTTT